This T cell receptor beta chain appears in the sequencing data of a study of post-analysis software for immune sequencing data. The overall study: As for disease course, relapsing-remitting, secondary progressive and progressive-relapsing multiple sclerosis were all included.

Whole-study results and caveats: Controls showed lower frequencies than patients for 5 or 6 TRBV segments, and TRBV5-6, TRBV5-1 and TRBV20-1 were among these. Co-batched samples clustered tightly together by F measure. The normalized Chao1 diversity of multiple sclerosis patients was significantly lower than that of controls.

The library was made from cDNA and included unique molecular identifiers. The T cell input of roughly 0.85 to 11 million gave around 450,000 cDNA molecules. TCRdb itself ran the PCR reads through MiXCR, one entry per CDR3 protein. The sample consists of about 460,000 distinct CDR3 sequences, roughly 45% of them appearing once. This clonotype was observed many times. What it binds is unknown. Germline V CDR1 and CDR2: SGHRS, YFSETQ. With V trimmed by 4 bases and J by 5 bases, 2 bases remained unmatched. The CDR3 extends over 14 amino acids. The chain links TRBV5-1 to TRBJ2-1; TRBD2 agrees at 11 bases. The sample was blood. This TCR came from a girl aged 10 to 17 with multiple sclerosis. In DNA form, the CDR3 reads TGCGCCAGCAGCCCGGGACTAGCGGACAATGAGCAGTTCTTC. Its protein product is CASSPGLADNEQFF.